These T cell receptor beta chains were read from a single sample in a study of blood T cell repertoires in COVID-19. Libraries were prepared by immunoSEQ multiplex PCR; TCRdb keeps only in-frame clonotypes and omits some of them. The sample has over 150,000 clones, around 84% seen once. Material: peripheral blood. Source of these receptors: a man in his forties or fifties with acute or convalescent COVID-19. Each CDR3 is given with its conserved first and last residue. Fields, in order: D gene, clone size, V gene, J gene, CDR3 protein, CDR3 DNA. The D gene is left open where the match is weak. Clone size is given for some rows only: seen once, a few or many times, or a class if the clone is expanded.

D: -
size: few
V: TRBV5-1
J: TRBJ2-5
CDR3: CASSPSYTRQETQYF
DNA: TGCGCCAGCAGCCCTTCTTACACACGCCAAGAGACCCAGTACTTC

D: TRBD1
size: -
V: TRBV6-5
J: TRBJ1-6
CDR3: CASSSGQSSYNSPLHF
DNA: TGTGCCAGCAGTTCGGGACAGAGCTCCTATAATTCACCCCTCCACTTT

D: -
size: -
V: TRBV14
J: TRBJ2-2
CDR3: CASSQAAVTGELFF
DNA: TGTGCCAGCAGCCAAGCGGCGGTTACGGGGGAGCTGTTTTTT

D: TRBD2
size: -
V: TRBV2
J: TRBJ2-1
CDR3: CASSGGLAGYNEQFF
DNA: TGTGCCAGCAGCGGGGGACTAGCGGGGTACAATGAGCAGTTCTTC

D: TRBD2
size: -
V: TRBV18
J: TRBJ2-5
CDR3: CASSPTLTSGGQETQYF
DNA: TGTGCCAGCTCACCCACTCTGACTAGCGGGGGCCAAGAGACCCAGTACTTC

D: TRBD1
size: -
V: TRBV10-3
J: TRBJ1-1
CDR3: CAIRLDRVDTEAFF
DNA: TGTGCCATCAGGCTGGACAGGGTGGACACTGAAGCTTTCTTT

D: -
size: -
V: TRBV12-3/TRBV12-4
J: TRBJ1-1
CDR3: CASSPTGNTEAFF
DNA: TGTGCCAGCAGTCCGACAGGGAACACTGAAGCTTTCTTT

D: TRBD1
size: -
V: TRBV7-6
J: TRBJ1-3
CDR3: CASAKGQGAIGNTIYF
DNA: TGTGCCAGCGCAAAGGGTCAGGGGGCAATCGGAAACACCATATATTTT

D: TRBD1
size: -
V: TRBV2
J: TRBJ1-3
CDR3: CASRGQGARGNTIYF
DNA: TGTGCCAGCAGAGGACAGGGGGCACGGGGAAACACCATATATTTT

D: -
size: -
V: TRBV11-3
J: TRBJ1-1
CDR3: CASSFGGVANTEAFF
DNA: TGTGCCAGCAGCTTCGGGGGTGTGGCGAACACTGAAGCTTTCTTT

D: -
size: -
V: TRBV10-3
J: TRBJ1-1
CDR3: CAISEWTLFTEAFF
DNA: TGTGCCATCAGTGAATGGACACTCTTCACTGAAGCTTTCTTT

D: -
size: -
V: TRBV3-1/TRBV3-2
J: TRBJ2-2
CDR3: CASSPGSGAGELFF
DNA: TGTGCCAGCAGCCCGGGATCTGGTGCCGGGGAGCTGTTTTTT

D: -
size: -
V: TRBV24-1
J: TRBJ1-2
CDR3: CATSDHQGYTF
DNA: TGTGCCACCAGTGACCACCAGGGCTACACCTTC

D: -
size: -
V: TRBV5-1
J: TRBJ1-1
CDR3: CASSGAGQSITEAFF
DNA: TGCGCCAGCAGCGGGGCTGGACAGTCAATCACTGAAGCTTTCTTT

D: TRBD1
size: -
V: TRBV6-6
J: TRBJ2-7
CDR3: CASSSFPDRVNEQYF
DNA: TGTGCCAGCAGCTCCTTCCCGGACAGGGTTAACGAGCAGTACTTC

D: -
size: once
V: TRBV24-1
J: TRBJ2-1
CDR3: CATSDDRLAVPNEQFF
DNA: TGTGCCACCAGTGATGACCGACTCGCGGTCCCTAATGAGCAGTTCTTC

D: TRBD1
size: -
V: TRBV29-1
J: TRBJ2-7
CDR3: CSVGNSDRAHEQYF
DNA: TGCAGCGTTGGTAATTCGGACAGGGCTCACGAGCAGTACTTC

D: -
size: -
V: TRBV11-1
J: TRBJ2-5
CDR3: CASSPTRGETQYF
DNA: TGTGCCAGCAGCCCAACTAGAGGAGAGACCCAGTACTTC

D: -
size: -
V: TRBV2
J: TRBJ1-5
CDR3: CASSDGRGNQPQHF
DNA: TGTGCCAGCTCAGATGGGAGGGGCAATCAGCCCCAGCATTTT

D: -
size: -
V: TRBV9
J: TRBJ2-1
CDR3: CASSVTLSYNEQFF
DNA: TGTGCCAGCAGCGTAACCCTATCCTACAATGAGCAGTTCTTC

D: -
size: few
V: TRBV5-6
J: TRBJ2-7
CDR3: CASSYPSTYEQYF
DNA: TGTGCCAGCAGCTACCCTTCTACTTACGAGCAGTACTTC

D: -
size: -
V: TRBV28
J: TRBJ2-6
CDR3: CASTLGGVSGANVLTF
DNA: TGTGCCAGCACCCTTGGCGGAGTATCAGGGGCCAACGTCCTGACTTTC

D: TRBD2
size: -
V: TRBV5-1
J: TRBJ2-5
CDR3: CASSSTSGPGETQYF
DNA: TGCGCCAGCAGCTCGACTAGCGGGCCTGGGGAGACCCAGTACTTC

D: -
size: -
V: TRBV12-3/TRBV12-4
J: TRBJ1-5
CDR3: CASSLDSSWPQHF
DNA: TGTGCCAGCAGTTTAGACAGCTCCTGGCCCCAGCATTTT

D: -
size: -
V: TRBV30
J: TRBJ2-6
CDR3: CAWSTGQFFSGANVLTF
DNA: TGTGCCTGGAGTACAGGGCAGTTTTTCTCTGGGGCCAACGTCCTGACTTTC

D: -
size: -
V: TRBV5-1
J: TRBJ1-1
CDR3: CASSLARYTEAFF
DNA: TGCGCCAGCAGCTTGGCACGGTACACTGAAGCTTTCTTT

D: -
size: few
V: TRBV9
J: TRBJ1-3
CDR3: CASSVAGARSGNTIYF
DNA: TGTGCCAGCAGCGTAGCGGGTGCCCGCTCTGGAAACACCATATATTTT

D: -
size: -
V: TRBV6-2/TRBV6-3
J: TRBJ1-5
CDR3: CASSYQGLSNQPQHF
DNA: TGTGCCAGCAGTTACCAGGGACTGAGCAATCAGCCCCAGCATTTT

D: -
size: -
V: TRBV5-1
J: TRBJ2-7
CDR3: CASSSAATSSYEQYF
DNA: TGCGCCAGCAGCTCTGCGGCGACGAGCTCCTACGAGCAGTACTTC

D: TRBD1
size: -
V: TRBV5-4
J: TRBJ2-1
CDR3: CASSFRLNPGQYYNEQFF
DNA: TGTGCCAGCAGCTTCAGATTGAACCCGGGACAGTACTACAATGAGCAGTTCTTC

D: -
size: -
V: TRBV29-1
J: TRBJ1-1
CDR3: CSVGGLNTEAFF
DNA: TGCAGCGTTGGAGGCCTCAACACTGAAGCTTTCTTT

D: TRBD1
size: few
V: TRBV3-1/TRBV3-2
J: TRBJ1-2
CDR3: CASSQDFGTGEVLNYGYTF
DNA: TGTGCCAGCAGCCAAGACTTCGGGACAGGGGAAGTACTTAACTATGGCTACACCTTC

D: -
size: -
V: TRBV5-1
J: TRBJ1-1
CDR3: CASSSADRNTEAFF
DNA: TGCGCCAGCAGCTCCGCTGACAGGAACACTGAAGCTTTCTTT

D: TRBD2
size: once
V: TRBV6-2/TRBV6-3
J: TRBJ2-2
CDR3: CASSYRRGGDLTGELFF
DNA: TGTGCCAGCAGTTACCGCCGGGGGGGGGACCTCACCGGGGAGCTGTTTTTT

D: TRBD1
size: -
V: TRBV28
J: TRBJ1-5
CDR3: CASSPTGVLGPQHF
DNA: TGTGCCAGCAGTCCGACAGGGGTACTTGGGCCCCAGCATTTT

D: -
size: -
V: TRBV2
J: TRBJ1-4
CDR3: CASFQGSEKLFF
DNA: TGTGCCAGCTTTCAGGGTAGTGAAAAACTGTTTTTT

D: TRBD2
size: -
V: TRBV10-3
J: TRBJ2-3
CDR3: CAISDTRGTGSTDTQYF
DNA: TGTGCCATCAGTGACACGCGGGGGACCGGGAGCACAGATACGCAGTATTTT

D: -
size: -
V: TRBV2
J: TRBJ1-1
CDR3: CASSFKTGNTEAFF
DNA: TGTGCCAGCAGTTTCAAAACAGGGAACACTGAAGCTTTCTTT

D: -
size: -
V: TRBV5-1
J: TRBJ2-3
CDR3: CASRGYPGENIADTQYF
DNA: TGCGCCAGCAGAGGGTACCCAGGGGAGAATATCGCAGATACGCAGTATTTT

D: TRBD1
size: once
V: TRBV5-6
J: TRBJ1-1
CDR3: CASSPDRGLPGETFF
DNA: TGTGCCAGCAGCCCGGACAGGGGTCTGCCGGGGGAGACTTTCTTT

D: -
size: -
V: TRBV5-8
J: TRBJ1-1
CDR3: CASSSAAERLNTEAFF
DNA: TGTGCCAGCAGCTCCGCAGCAGAGCGTTTGAACACTGAAGCTTTCTTT

D: -
size: -
V: TRBV5-6
J: TRBJ2-5
CDR3: CASSPPRTQETQYF
DNA: TGTGCCAGCAGCCCCCCCCGGACACAAGAGACCCAGTACTTC

D: TRBD1
size: -
V: TRBV28
J: TRBJ1-1
CDR3: CASTLGTGRTEAFF
DNA: TGTGCCAGCACCCTGGGGACAGGGAGGACTGAAGCTTTCTTT

D: -
size: -
V: TRBV19
J: TRBJ1-6
CDR3: CASTISNLDNSPLHF
DNA: TGTGCCAGTACCATATCCAACTTGGATAATTCACCCCTCCACTTT

D: -
size: -
V: TRBV4-1
J: TRBJ2-7
CDR3: CASSLQTGNSYEQYF
DNA: TGCGCCAGCAGCCTCCAAACCGGGAACTCCTACGAGCAGTACTTC

D: -
size: -
V: TRBV6-5
J: TRBJ2-1
CDR3: CASSYSFTPSGEQFF
DNA: TGTGCCAGCAGTTACTCTTTCACTCCCTCGGGGGAGCAGTTCTTC

D: -
size: -
V: TRBV20-1
J: TRBJ1-1
CDR3: CSASGSGLGTEAFF
DNA: TGCAGTGCTAGTGGGTCAGGACTAGGGACTGAAGCTTTCTTT

D: -
size: -
V: TRBV5-5
J: TRBJ1-4
CDR3: CASTSEGGKNEKLFF
DNA: TGTGCCAGCACCTCGGAGGGGGGGAAGAATGAAAAACTGTTTTTT

D: -
size: -
V: TRBV5-1
J: TRBJ2-2
CDR3: CASRIPGSGELFF
DNA: TGCGCCAGCAGGATCCCCGGGTCCGGGGAGCTGTTTTTT

D: -
size: -
V: TRBV5-4
J: TRBJ1-6
CDR3: CASSLKGVSPLHF
DNA: TGTGCCAGCAGCTTGAAGGGGGTATCACCCCTCCACTTT

D: -
size: -
V: TRBV4-3
J: TRBJ1-1
CDR3: CASSQDIDSEAFF
DNA: TGCGCCAGCAGCCAAGATATCGACAGTGAAGCTTTCTTT

D: TRBD1
size: -
V: TRBV18
J: TRBJ1-1
CDR3: CASFPSTGMNTEAFF
DNA: TGTGCCAGCTTCCCATCGACAGGGATGAACACTGAAGCTTTCTTT

D: -
size: -
V: TRBV6-4
J: TRBJ1-3
CDR3: CASSVDRSPGNTIYF
DNA: TGTGCCAGCAGTGTCGACAGATCTCCTGGAAACACCATATATTTT

D: -
size: -
V: TRBV14
J: TRBJ2-7
CDR3: CASSQAAGPYEQYF
DNA: TGTGCCAGCAGCCAAGCAGCAGGGCCCTACGAGCAGTACTTC

D: -
size: -
V: TRBV6-5
J: TRBJ1-6
CDR3: CASSEAGNNSPLHF
DNA: TGTGCCAGCAGCGAGGCGGGGAATAATTCACCCCTCCACTTT

D: -
size: -
V: TRBV7-2
J: TRBJ2-2
CDR3: CASSSPNTGELFF
DNA: TGTGCCAGCAGCTCTCCGAACACCGGGGAGCTGTTTTTT

D: -
size: -
V: TRBV3-1/TRBV3-2
J: TRBJ2-5
CDR3: CASSLPRTSGETQYF
DNA: TGTGCCAGCAGCCTCCCCCGTACTAGTGGGGAGACCCAGTACTTC

D: -
size: -
V: TRBV10-3
J: TRBJ1-2
CDR3: CAISDNYNYGYTF
DNA: TGTGCCATCAGTGACAACTATAACTATGGCTACACCTTC

D: -
size: -
V: TRBV9
J: TRBJ1-2
CDR3: CASSVDMAANYGYTF
DNA: TGTGCCAGCAGCGTAGATATGGCAGCTAACTATGGCTACACCTTC